A single sample is the source of the 2 T cell receptor beta chains below, sequenced in a study of blood T cell repertoires in COVID-19. TCRdb's table, derived via immunoSEQ multiplex PCR, lists solely in-frame clones and lacks some. The data contain about 200,000 clones, around nine tenths of them singletons. Sequenced input: peripheral blood. The receptors here all came from a man between 60 and 75 years old with active or convalescent COVID-19.

Concerning this clone: Other DNA sequences in the same sample also yield this CDR3. V gene TRBV2 combines with J gene TRBJ1-1, with D possibly matching TRBD1 (5 bases). The V end lost 5 bases, the J end lost 5 bases, and 12 bases lay between the germline ends. Germline V gives CDR1 SNHLY, CDR2 FYNNEI. The CDR3 sequence is 13 residues long. Here the CDR3 DNA reads TGTGCCAGCAGTCGCCAGGGTGAAACTGAAGCTTTCTTT. Translating it yields CASSRQGETEAFF.

The V gene is TRBV30, the J gene TRBJ2-2; 8 bases align to TRBD1. The germline V gene has CDR1 GTSNPN and CDR2 SVGIG (reference sequence). The trim removed 4 bases at V and 0 bases at J, leaving 10 bases unmatched. There are 17 residues in the CDR3. CDR3 residues: CAWISPTGGTNTGELFF. As DNA, the CDR3 is TGTGCCTGGATTTCCCCCACAGGGGGAACGAACACCGGGGAGCTGTTTTTT.